The present T cell receptor (beta chain) was sequenced within a study of T cell responses to AZD1222 COVID-19 vaccine. General study findings and limits: Nearly half of spike-specific TCRs reportedly go after variant regions that carry no mutations. Increases in Spike-specific TCR breadth and depth were seen after two AZD1222 doses.

As to this clone: The antigen is unknown.

The CDR3 is made up of 13 amino acids. Germline CDR1 is PRHDT and CDR2 is FYEKMQ (reference sequence). Between the trimmed V and J ends, which lost 5 bases and 3 bases, there was a span of 10 bases. The protocol was immunoSEQ multiplex PCR, while the TCRdb copy is restricted to in-frame clones and leaves out a portion. The data hold hundreds of thousands of clones, with 90% to 95% observed a single time. This sequence joins TRBV13 and TRBJ1-1; possible D gene TRBD1, 5 bases. The TCR was taken from an adult who received the AZD1222 COVID-19 vaccine. The sequencing used peripheral blood, collected 28 days after the second AZD1222 dose. The CDR3 region is CASSPQGYTEAFF. The CDR3 region has the DNA TGTGCCAGCAGCCCCCAGGGATACACTGAAGCTTTCTTT.